The entry below describes one T cell receptor (beta chain). The V and J ends lost 3 bases and 3 bases respectively, with 8 bases between them. The CDR3 loop spans 13 amino acids. The germline CDR1 and CDR2 sequences are SNHLY and FYNNEI. TCRdb's table, derived via immunoSEQ multiplex PCR, lists solely in-frame clones and lacks some. Among about 100,000 clones, about nine tenths were seen once, and the ten largest hold more than 0.25%. These data come from a study of OX40 agonist ivuxolimab in advanced cancers. Material: CD4+ or CD8+ T cells sorted from blood, obtained in a trial of the OX40 agonist ivuxolimab. The TCR originated in an adult with an advanced solid tumor such as melanoma, head and neck, liver or kidney cancer. The rearrangement uses TRBV2 and TRBJ1-1; D gene uncertain. CDR3: CASSDRGYTEAFF. CDR3 DNA sequence: TGTGCCAGCAGTGATCGAGGGTACACTGAAGCTTTCTTT.